Listed below are T cell receptor beta chains from one sample, sequenced in a study of blood T cell repertoires in COVID-19. The protocol was immunoSEQ multiplex PCR, while the TCRdb copy is restricted to in-frame clones and leaves out a portion. This sample has about 220,000 clones, with roughly nine tenths found just once. Sequencing used peripheral blood. The receptor set was obtained from a middle-aged man with active or convalescent COVID-19. Both conserved end residues are part of each CDR3. The D gene is left open where the match is weak. Only some rows state a clone size, as once, few, many or a class for expanded clones.

J gene,clone size,V gene,D gene,CDR3 protein,CDR3 DNA
TRBJ1-4,once,TRBV19,.,CASSIKAGAKKLFF,TGTGCCAGTAGTATTAAGGCGGGGGCCAAAAAACTGTTTTTT
TRBJ2-1,.,TRBV3-1/TRBV3-2,.,CASSQFFQGRNEQFF,TGTGCCAGCAGCCAATTTTTCCAGGGGCGAAATGAGCAGTTCTTC
TRBJ1-6,.,TRBV28,TRBD1,CASSPGGTNSPLHF,TGTGCCAGCAGTCCAGGGGGTACGAATTCACCCCTCCACTTT
TRBJ1-5,.,TRBV27,.,CASSLGAAYNQPQHF,TGTGCCAGCAGTTTGGGAGCCGCTTACAATCAGCCCCAGCATTTT
TRBJ1-4,.,TRBV18,TRBD1,CASCWTGGGEKLFF,TGTGCCAGCTGTTGGACAGGGGGTGGTGAAAAACTGTTTTTT
TRBJ1-2,.,TRBV27,.,CASSLNRARGYTF,TGTGCCAGCAGTTTGAACCGAGCCCGTGGCTACACCTTC
TRBJ1-2,few,TRBV29-1,TRBD1,CSVVGTGRSYTF,TGCAGCGTAGTAGGGACAGGGAGAAGCTACACCTTC
TRBJ1-1,.,TRBV7-3,.,CASSLDGEENTEAFF,TGTGCCAGCAGCCTGGACGGGGAAGAGAACACTGAAGCTTTCTTT
TRBJ1-1,.,TRBV10-2,.,CASSEVPGKLNTEAFF,TGCGCCAGCAGTGAGGTCCCGGGTAAGCTGAACACTGAAGCTTTCTTT
TRBJ2-2,few,TRBV7-2,TRBD2,CASSLGTRITGELFF,TGTGCCAGCAGCTTAGGGACTAGGATCACCGGGGAGCTGTTTTTT
TRBJ2-5,few,TRBV11-2,.,CASSLYGPGETQYF,TGTGCCAGCAGCTTGTACGGTCCGGGAGAGACCCAGTACTTC
TRBJ1-2,.,TRBV28,TRBD1,CASFARDRGQGYTF,TGTGCCAGCTTCGCACGGGACAGGGGACAAGGCTACACCTTC
TRBJ2-2,.,TRBV25-1,.,CASSESGIPVVPGELFF,TGTGCCAGCAGTGAATCCGGGATCCCGGTAGTTCCCGGGGAGCTGTTTTTT
TRBJ2-1,.,TRBV5-1,TRBD2,CASSSPSSGGSYNEQFF,TGCGCCAGCAGCTCTCCATCTAGCGGGGGGAGCTACAATGAGCAGTTCTTC
TRBJ2-7,.,TRBV25-1,.,CASSEPSQGGSGYEQYF,TGTGCCAGCAGTGAGCCCTCACAGGGTGGATCCGGCTACGAGCAGTACTTC
TRBJ1-5,.,TRBV6-5,.,CASNRRDIYQPQHF,TGTGCCAGCAACCGACGGGACATTTACCAGCCCCAGCATTTT
TRBJ1-1,few,TRBV6-5,.,CASSYSTGGKDTEAFF,TGTGCCAGCAGTTACTCGACGGGGGGGAAGGACACTGAAGCTTTCTTT
TRBJ1-5,few,TRBV19,TRBD1,CASSSYPGQGSNQPQHF,TGTGCCAGTAGTTCGTATCCCGGACAGGGAAGCAATCAGCCCCAGCATTTT
TRBJ2-7,.,TRBV9,.,CASSVGQDVSYEQYF,TGTGCCAGCAGCGTAGGACAGGATGTCTCCTACGAGCAGTACTTC
TRBJ2-2,.,TRBV27,TRBD1,CASTIGTGGFGELFF,TGTGCCAGCACGATAGGGACAGGGGGCTTCGGGGAGCTGTTTTTT
TRBJ1-1,.,TRBV29-1,.,CSVDTDNTEAFF,TGCAGCGTTGACACAGATAACACTGAAGCTTTCTTT
TRBJ2-7,.,TRBV5-1,.,CASSFAGLSSYEQYF,TGCGCCAGCAGCTTTGCGGGACTTAGCTCCTACGAGCAGTACTTC
TRBJ1-5,.,TRBV24-1,.,CATSPGGTGDQPQHF,TGTGCCACCAGCCCGGGGGGGACGGGTGATCAGCCCCAGCATTTT
TRBJ1-6,.,TRBV5-1,.,CASSLTYSSYNSPLHF,TGCGCCAGCAGCCTGACTTATAGCTCCTATAATTCACCCCTCCACTTT
TRBJ1-2,.,TRBV18,.,CASSPNLRGPYGYTF,TGTGCCAGCTCCCCTAACCTCAGGGGCCCATATGGCTACACCTTC
TRBJ1-2,.,TRBV18,TRBD1,CASSREGGGYGYTF,TGTGCCAGCTCACGTGAAGGGGGCGGCTATGGCTACACCTTC
TRBJ2-5,.,TRBV7-2,TRBD2,CASSLAFTSGGFETQYF,TGTGCCAGCAGCTTAGCGTTCACTAGCGGCGGTTTTGAGACCCAGTACTTC
TRBJ2-3,few,TRBV25-1,.,CASSKVWGGSTDTQYF,TGTGCCAGCAGTAAGGTTTGGGGCGGTAGCACAGATACGCAGTATTTT
TRBJ1-1,.,TRBV19,.,CASRDKYMNTEAFF,TGTGCCAGTAGAGACAAATACATGAACACTGAAGCTTTCTTT
TRBJ1-2,.,TRBV2,TRBD1,CASEFRTGGKGYTF,TGTGCCAGCGAATTTCGGACAGGGGGCAAGGGCTACACCTTC
TRBJ2-3,.,TRBV3-1/TRBV3-2,.,CASSLLAGSGTDTQYF,TGTGCCAGCAGCCTATTGGCGGGCTCTGGCACAGATACGCAGTATTTT
TRBJ2-7,.,TRBV5-1,.,CASSFPGLDEQYF,TGCGCCAGCAGCTTTCCGGGGTTGGACGAGCAGTACTTC
TRBJ2-5,.,TRBV28,.,CASGVRGINQETQYF,TGTGCCAGCGGGGTCAGGGGAATTAACCAAGAGACCCAGTACTTC
TRBJ2-3,.,TRBV30,TRBD1,CAWSRDSPRRGDTQYF,TGTGCCTGGAGCCGGGACAGCCCAAGGCGAGGCGATACGCAGTATTTT
TRBJ2-5,.,TRBV27,.,CASSSNPNQGTQYF,TGTGCCAGCAGTTCTAACCCCAACCAGGGGACCCAGTACTTC
TRBJ1-1,.,TRBV5-4,TRBD1,CASSLGPRGTDTEAFF,TGTGCCAGCAGCTTGGGGCCCAGGGGGACGGACACTGAAGCTTTCTTT
TRBJ1-4,few,TRBV30,.,CAWSVRGAREKLFF,TGTGCCTGGAGTGTAAGGGGCGCGCGGGAAAAACTGTTTTTT
TRBJ1-6,.,TRBV14,.,CASSRNGNRGSPLHF,TGTGCCAGCAGCCGAAATGGGAACAGAGGGTCACCCCTCCACTTT
TRBJ1-2,.,TRBV5-1,.,CASSLGGQTNYGYTF,TGCGCCAGCAGCTTGGGGGGCCAAACTAACTATGGCTACACCTTC
TRBJ2-7,.,TRBV6-1,.,CASSENGGEGYEQYF,TGTGCCAGCAGTGAGAACGGCGGAGAGGGTTACGAGCAGTACTTC
TRBJ2-1,.,TRBV24-1,TRBD2,CATSATTSGRASANEQFF,TGTGCCACCAGTGCCACTACTAGCGGGAGGGCAAGCGCGAATGAGCAGTTCTTC